The 23 T cell receptor beta chains presented below share a single source sample, sequenced in a study of blood T cell repertoires in COVID-19. Generated by immunoSEQ multiplex PCR, the TCRdb table keeps only in-frame clones and is missing some. Of over 150,000 clones in the sample, roughly 89% are singletons; the top ten hold around a tenth. The sequenced sample was peripheral blood. Receptors were obtained from a woman between 70 and 85 years old with COVID-19, enrolled during active disease.

The CDR3 DNA is TGTGCCAGCAGCCTCCCCGACACGGTGTATCAGCCCCAGCATTTT. Encoded protein: CASSLPDTVYQPQHF. This chain connects TRBV28 to TRBJ1-5; D not resolved. The CDR3 has 15 amino acids. Trimming took off 6 bases at V and 5 bases at J, with 17 bases between the two ends. Germline CDR1 MDHEN, CDR2 SYDVKM.

The chain joins TRBV15 to TRBJ2-2; 9 bases align to TRBD1. The trim removed 3 bases at V and 1 base at J, leaving 0 bases unmatched. The germline gives CDR1 LNHNV, CDR2 YYDKDF (reference sequence). This CDR3 is built from 15 residues. This CDR3 reads CATSRDRGNTGELFF. CDR3 bases: TGTGCCACCAGCAGGGACAGGGGGAACACCGGGGAGCTGTTTTTT.

This clone was found once. The gene calls are TRBV5-1 and TRBJ2-1, with 10 bases that match TRBD2. CDR3 length equals 20 residues. The V gene's germline CDR1 is SGHRS and CDR2 YFSETQ. The V gene end was trimmed by 2 bases and the J gene end by 6 bases; junction bases not matched to a gene: 20. Written as DNA, the CDR3 is TGCGCCAGCAGCTTTTTCCCGATTAGCGGGGGGCCTTCTTTAACCAATGAGCAGTTCTTC. This gives the protein CASSFFPISGGPSLTNEQFF. The full variable domain, its missing parts supplied by reference TRBV5-1 and TRBJ2-1, is KAGVTQTPRYLIKTRGQQVTLSCSPISGHRSVSWYQQTPGQGLQFLFEYFSETQRNKGNFPGRFSGRQFSNSRSEMNVSTLELGDSALYLCASSFFPISGGPSLTNEQFFGPGTRLTVL.

The J gene is TRBJ2-6, the V gene TRBV2, with 9 bases fitting TRBD2. V dropped 0 bases and J dropped 0; count of bases not matched to a gene: 3. Germline lookup yields CDR1 SNHLY and CDR2 FYNNEI. CDR3 length: 18 amino acids. The CDR3 sequence: CASSEAAGGSSGANVLTF. The CDR3 DNA sequence: TGTGCCAGCAGTGAAGCCGCGGGAGGGAGCTCTGGGGCCAACGTCCTGACTTTC.

This clone was picked up a small number of times. The rearrangement joins TRBV5-4 to TRBJ1-1; maybe TRBD1 (5 bases). The CDR3 is 16 residues long. Trimming left V 1 base short and J 1 base short, with 14 bases between. CDR1 and CDR2 from the germline V gene are SGHNT and YYREEE (reference sequence). CDR3 in DNA: TGTGCCAGCAGCTTGAGTTCCCAGGGCGCGAACACTGAAGCTTTCTTT. This gives the protein CASSLSSQGANTEAFF. The entire variable domain, with the rest obtained from reference TRBV5-4 and TRBJ1-1, is as follows: ETGVTQSPTHLIKTRGQQVTLRCSSQSGHNTVSWYQQALGQGPQFIFQYYREEENGRGNFPPRFSGLQFPNYSSELNVNALELDDSALYLCASSLSSQGANTEAFFGQGTRLTVV.

The V gene is TRBV9, the J gene TRBJ2-4, with 8 bases aligning to TRBD2. CDR1 and CDR2 from the germline V gene are SGDLS and YYNGEE. This CDR3 is 17 amino acids long. V shed 4 bases and J 3 bases; nucleotides not matched to a gene: 12. The CDR3 spells CASSPYSGGVGKNIQYF. The CDR3 region has the DNA TGTGCCAGCAGCCCTTACTCGGGAGGGGTAGGCAAAAACATTCAGTACTTC. Variable domain in full (rest from reference TRBV9 and TRBJ2-4): DSGVTQTPKHLITATGQRVTLRCSPRSGDLSVYWYQQSLDQGLQFLIQYYNGEERAKGNILERFSAQQFPDLHSELNLSSLELGDSALYFCASSPYSGGVGKNIQYFGAGTRLSVL.

The chain joins TRBV3-1 (or the pseudogene TRBV3-2) to TRBJ1-2; D is undetermined. The CDR3 runs 13 residues. Looked up from germline, CDR1 is LGHDT and CDR2 is YNNKEL (reference sequence). V was pared by 8 bases and J by 2 bases, with 12 bases between. CDR3 sequence (DNA): TGTGCCAGCCAAGGCGAGGTAAACTATGGCTACACCTTC. Encoded protein: CASQGEVNYGYTF.

The V and J genes are TRBV19 and TRBJ1-5; a weak D match, TRBD1 (5 bases). The germline V gene has CDR1 LNHDA and CDR2 SQIVND (reference sequence). The CDR3 loop spans 15 amino acids. V was cut by 3 bases and J by 6 bases, with 15 bases left in between. CDR3 DNA sequence: TGTGCCAGTAGTATCTTGGCAGGGTCGGGTCAGCCCCAGCATTTT. This encodes CASSILAGSGQPQHF.

CDR3 sequence: CASSVAATTSPYNEQFF. CDR3 nucleotides: TGTGCCAGCAGCGTAGCTGCGACAACATCCCCCTACAATGAGCAGTTCTTC. The chain links TRBV9 to TRBJ2-1, with unresolved D. The V gene's germline CDR1 is SGDLS and CDR2 YYNGEE. Trimming cost V 0 bases and J 2 bases, with 15 bases left between them. The CDR3 runs to 17 residues.

The V and J genes are TRBV21-1 and TRBJ2-5; whether TRBD2, the table's D call, matches the DNA was not checked. TRBV21-1 is marked as a pseudogene. This CDR3 is 13 amino acids long. CDR3 DNA: TGTGCCATATTGGACTGTCTCCAAGAGACCCAGTACTTC. Its translation is CAILDCLQETQYF.

This clone was found a few times. V usage is TRBV13 and J usage is TRBJ1-2, with 7 bases that match TRBD1. Germline V lookup: CDR1 PRHDT, CDR2 FYEKMQ (reference sequence). The CDR3 runs 14 residues. V lost 5 bases and J lost 5; bases outside the gene matches: 8. This CDR3 is CASSNRQGLYGYTF. The CDR3 DNA reads as TGTGCCAGCAGCAACAGACAGGGCCTATATGGCTACACCTTC.

The DNA of the CDR3 is TGTGCCAGCAGTCCCCGGGACAGGGGTCGCAATCAGCCCCAGCATTTT. Translated, it gives CASSPRDRGRNQPQHF. This sequence joins TRBV28 and TRBJ1-5; 10 bases agree with TRBD1. Losses at the gene ends were 5 bases for V and 2 bases for J; bases not matched to a gene: 6. Germline V gene sequence: CDR1 MDHEN, CDR2 SYDVKM. This CDR3 contains 16 residues.

The V gene is TRBV2, the J gene TRBJ1-3; no reliable D call. The V gene's germline CDR1 is SNHLY and CDR2 FYNNEI. Trimming took off 8 bases at V and 0 bases at J, with 14 bases between the two ends. The CDR3 has 15 amino acids. CDR3 protein: CASCLDNTSGNTIYF. CDR3 coding DNA: TGTGCCAGCTGCCTCGACAACACCTCTGGAAACACCATATATTTT.

About this clone itself: At the DNA level, this CDR3 is encoded by other sequences in the same sample as well. This chain links TRBV18 with TRBJ1-1; D is possibly TRBD1 (5 bases). V lost 6 bases and J lost 5, with 13 bases in between. CDR3 length: 13 amino acids. Germline V lookup: CDR1 KGHSH, CDR2 LQKENI. CDR3 amino acids: CASSPSGGTEAFF. The DNA of the CDR3 is TGTGCCAGCTCTCCTTCCGGGGGAACTGAAGCTTTCTTT.

V is TRBV2 and J is TRBJ1-5; possibly TRBD1 for D (6 bases). This CDR3 contains 15 residues. V was clipped by 6 bases and J by 3 bases, with 15 bases between them. Per germline, CDR1 SNHLY and CDR2 FYNNEI. CDR3 region: CASRETGLPNQPQHF. CDR3 in DNA: TGTGCCAGCAGGGAAACAGGGTTACCCAATCAGCCCCAGCATTTT.

The chain has TRBV19 and TRBJ2-1; 9 nucleotides agree with TRBD1. The length of the CDR3 is 14 residues. The J segment lost 9 bases and the V segment lost 7 bases, leaving 10 bases of the junction unmatched. Germline CDR1 reads LNHDA; CDR2 reads SQIVND (reference sequence). CDR3 bases: TGTGCCAGTAAGGTCGGACAGGGGATGGGTGAGCAGTTCTTC. Translation: CASKVGQGMGEQFF.

This chain joins TRBV28 and TRBJ1-4; the D gene is possibly TRBD1 (6 bases). CDR3 size: 14 residues. V was trimmed by 7 bases and J by 13 bases, leaving 22 bases between them. Germline V gene sequence: CDR1 MDHEN, CDR2 SYDVKM. CDR3 nucleotide sequence: TGTGCCAGCAAGAGACCTCTGGGGGGGCTAGGACTGTTTTTT. Translation gives CASKRPLGGLGLFF.

The V call is TRBV15, the J call TRBJ2-3; D gene unclear. Between the trimmed V and J ends, which lost 1 base and 2 bases, there was a span of 10 bases. This CDR3 is 15 amino acids long. CDR1 is LNHNV and CDR2 is YYDKDF in the germline V gene (reference sequence). The CDR3 DNA reads TGTGCCACCAGCAGAGGGCCGCCGCTCACAGATACGCAGTATTTT. Protein: CATSRGPPLTDTQYF.

The rearrangement joins TRBV10-3 to TRBJ2-3; tentative D call: TRBD1 (6 bases). The CDR3 is 15 residues long. Germline V gene lookup returns CDR1 ENHRY and CDR2 SYGVKD. V lost 10 bases to trimming and J lost 6 bases, with 23 bases between them. In DNA form, the CDR3 reads TGTGCCACCACAGGTCAGGGGCCCGGAAGCGATACGCAGTATTTT. Encoded protein: CATTGQGPGSDTQYF.

The chain is built from TRBV3-1 (or the pseudogene TRBV3-2) and TRBJ2-7; 11 bases are shared with TRBD1. The CDR3 sequence is 16 residues long. CDR1 is LGHDT, CDR2 YNNKEL, per germline (reference sequence). The junction had 9 bases not matched to a gene; V was cut back by 6 bases and J by 2 bases. DNA for the CDR3: TGTGCCAGCAGAGCTACTGGGACAGGGGGGACCTACGAGCAGTACTTC. It yields the protein CASRATGTGGTYEQYF.

The sample holds one count of this clone. The chain is built from TRBV28 and TRBJ2-1; D remains ambiguous. Germline CDR1 reads MDHEN; CDR2 reads SYDVKM. With 5 bases removed from V and 4 bases from J, the gap between germline ends came to 18 bases. The CDR3 contains 16 residues. CDR3 DNA: TGTGCCAGCAGTCCCCCATTGCCCCTAAATTACAATGAGCAGTTCTTC. It codes for CASSPPLPLNYNEQFF.

The rearrangement joins TRBV7-2 to TRBJ1-2; 7 nucleotides agree with TRBD1. The length of the CDR3 is 14 residues. The V gene end was trimmed by 5 bases and the J gene end by 4 bases; junction bases not matched to a gene: 7. Germline CDR1 reads SGHTA; CDR2 reads FQGNSA. CDR3 protein: CASSRATGIYGYTF. CDR3 DNA sequence: TGTGCCAGCAGCCGCGCGACAGGGATCTATGGCTACACCTTC. The full variable domain, with the rest looked up from reference TRBV7-2 and TRBJ1-2, is GAGVSQSPSNKVTEKGKDVELRCDPISGHTALYWYRQSLGQGLEFLIYFQGNSAPDKSGLPSDRFSAERTGGSVSTLTIQRTQQEDSAVYLCASSRATGIYGYTFGSGTRLTVV.

The rearrangement links TRBV18 to TRBJ2-3; 7 bases map to TRBD1. Trimming removed 4 bases from V and 3 bases from J; junction bases left unmatched: 10. CDR1 and CDR2 from the germline V gene are KGHSH and LQKENI. The CDR3 has 16 amino acids. The CDR3 loop is CASSRNQGVGTDTQYF. CDR3 bases: TGTGCCAGCTCACGAAACCAGGGGGTAGGAACAGATACGCAGTATTTT.